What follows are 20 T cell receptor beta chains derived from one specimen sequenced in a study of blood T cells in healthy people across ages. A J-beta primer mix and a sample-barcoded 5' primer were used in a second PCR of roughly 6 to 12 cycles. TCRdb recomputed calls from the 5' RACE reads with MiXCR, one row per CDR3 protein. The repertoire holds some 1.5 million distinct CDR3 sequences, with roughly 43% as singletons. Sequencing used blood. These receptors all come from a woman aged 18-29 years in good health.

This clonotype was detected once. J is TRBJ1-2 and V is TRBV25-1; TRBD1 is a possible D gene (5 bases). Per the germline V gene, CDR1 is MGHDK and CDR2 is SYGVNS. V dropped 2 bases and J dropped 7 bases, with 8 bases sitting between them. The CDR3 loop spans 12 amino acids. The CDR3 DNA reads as TGTGCCAGCAGTGAAACGGGGGGTGGCTACACCTTC. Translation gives CASSETGGGYTF.

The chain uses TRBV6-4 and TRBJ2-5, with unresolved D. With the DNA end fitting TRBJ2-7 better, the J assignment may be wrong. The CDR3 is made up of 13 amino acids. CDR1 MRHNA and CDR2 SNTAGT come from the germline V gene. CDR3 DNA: TGTGCCAGCAGTAAGAGCCGGGTCTACGAGCAGTACTTC. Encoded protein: CASSKSRVYEQYF.

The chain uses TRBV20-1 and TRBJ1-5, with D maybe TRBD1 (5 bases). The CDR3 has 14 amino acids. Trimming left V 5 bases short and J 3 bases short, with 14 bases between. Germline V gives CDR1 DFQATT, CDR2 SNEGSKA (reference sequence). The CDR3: CSAGRVGANQPQHF. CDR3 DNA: TGCAGTGCTGGCAGGGTTGGGGCCAATCAGCCCCAGCATTTT.

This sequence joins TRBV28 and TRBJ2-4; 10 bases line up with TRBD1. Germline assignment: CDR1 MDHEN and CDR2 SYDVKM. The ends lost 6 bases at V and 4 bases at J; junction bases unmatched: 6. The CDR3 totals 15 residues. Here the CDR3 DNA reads TGTGCCAGCAGGGCCCCGGGACAGGGGAAAAACATTCAGTACTTC. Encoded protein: CASRAPGQGKNIQYF. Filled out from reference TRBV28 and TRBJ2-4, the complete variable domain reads DVKVTQSSRYLVKRTGEKVFLECVQDMDHENMFWYRQDPGLGLRLIYFSYDVKMKEKGDIPEGYSVSREKKERFSLILESASTNQTSMYLCASRAPGQGKNIQYFGAGTRLSVL.

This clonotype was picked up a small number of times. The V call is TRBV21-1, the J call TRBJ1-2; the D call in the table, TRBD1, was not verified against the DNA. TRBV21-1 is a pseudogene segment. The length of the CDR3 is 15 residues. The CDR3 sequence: CASSKVETGKNGYTF. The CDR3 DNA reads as TGTGCCAGCAGCAAAGTAGAAACAGGGAAAAATGGCTACACCTTC.

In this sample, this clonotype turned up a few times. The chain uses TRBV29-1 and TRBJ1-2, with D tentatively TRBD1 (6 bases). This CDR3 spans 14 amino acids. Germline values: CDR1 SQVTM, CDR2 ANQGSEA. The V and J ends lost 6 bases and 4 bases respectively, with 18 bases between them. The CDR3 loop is CSVLSGEEIYGYTF. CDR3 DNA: TGCAGCGTCCTTTCAGGGGAGGAGATCTATGGCTACACCTTC.

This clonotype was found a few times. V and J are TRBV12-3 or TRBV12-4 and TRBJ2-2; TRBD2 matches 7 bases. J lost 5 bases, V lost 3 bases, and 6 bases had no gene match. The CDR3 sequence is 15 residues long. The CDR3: CASSFRRERTGELFF. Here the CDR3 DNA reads TGTGCCAGCAGTTTTAGGCGGGAGCGGACCGGGGAGCTGTTTTTT.

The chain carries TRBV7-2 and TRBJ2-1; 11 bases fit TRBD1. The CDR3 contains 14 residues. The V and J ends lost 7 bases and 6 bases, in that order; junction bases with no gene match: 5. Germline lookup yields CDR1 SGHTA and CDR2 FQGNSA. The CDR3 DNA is TGTGCCAGCACCAGGACAGGGGGCCGCAATGAGCAGTTCTTC. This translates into CASTRTGGRNEQFF.

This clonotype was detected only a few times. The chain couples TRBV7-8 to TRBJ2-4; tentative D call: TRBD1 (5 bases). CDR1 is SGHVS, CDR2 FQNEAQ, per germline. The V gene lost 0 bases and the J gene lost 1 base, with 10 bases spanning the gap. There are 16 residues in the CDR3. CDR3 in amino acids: CASSLAYRTAKNIQYF. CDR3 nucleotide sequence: TGTGCCAGCAGCTTAGCCTACAGGACCGCCAAAAACATTCAGTACTTC. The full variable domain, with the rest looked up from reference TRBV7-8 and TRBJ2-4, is GAGVSQSPRYKVAKRGQDVALRCDPISGHVSLFWYQQALGQGPEFLTYFQNEAQLDKSGLPSDRFFAERPEGSVSTLKIQRTQQEDSAVYLCASSLAYRTAKNIQYFGAGTRLSVL.

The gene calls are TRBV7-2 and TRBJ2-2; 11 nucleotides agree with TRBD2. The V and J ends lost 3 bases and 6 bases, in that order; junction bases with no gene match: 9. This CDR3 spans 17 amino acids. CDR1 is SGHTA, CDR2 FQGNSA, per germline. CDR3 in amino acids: CASSFPGTSGIAGELFF. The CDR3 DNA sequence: TGTGCCAGCAGCTTTCCCGGGACTAGCGGTATAGCCGGGGAGCTGTTTTTT.

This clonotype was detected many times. This chain's CDR3 is CASSRRTEGEQFF. DNA for the CDR3: TGTGCCAGCAGCAGACGGACAGAGGGTGAGCAGTTCTTC. J is TRBJ2-1 and V is TRBV11-3, with D possibly TRBD1 on 6 matching bases. This CDR3 contains 13 residues. Germline V gene data show CDR1 as SGHNT and CDR2 as YENEEA. Trimming removed 5 bases from V and 9 bases from J, with 14 bases in between.

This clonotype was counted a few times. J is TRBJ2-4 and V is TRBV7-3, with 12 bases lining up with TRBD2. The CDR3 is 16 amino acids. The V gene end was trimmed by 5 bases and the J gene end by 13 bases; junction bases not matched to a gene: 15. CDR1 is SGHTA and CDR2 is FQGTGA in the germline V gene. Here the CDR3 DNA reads TGTGCCAGCAGCCTCCTAGCGGGAGGGTCTCACAATGAGCAGTACTTC. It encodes CASSLLAGGSHNEQYF.

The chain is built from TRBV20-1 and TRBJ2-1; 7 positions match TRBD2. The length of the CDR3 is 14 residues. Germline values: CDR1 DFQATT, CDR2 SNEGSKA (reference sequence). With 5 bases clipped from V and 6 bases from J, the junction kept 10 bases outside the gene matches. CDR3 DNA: TGCAGTGCTGGAGGGGACTATCAGGGCAATGAGCAGTTCTTC. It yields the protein CSAGGDYQGNEQFF.

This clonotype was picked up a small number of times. The CDR3 loop reads CASSPTGSSYNEQYF. The CDR3 region has the DNA TGTGCCAGCAGCCCCACAGGGAGCTCCTACAATGAGCAGTACTTC. This chain joins TRBV3-1 and TRBJ2-1; tentatively, D is TRBD1 (6 bases). The J call could be wrong; TRBJ2-7 is a better fit for the DNA end. The CDR3 spans 15 residues. Germline lookup yields CDR1 LGHDT and CDR2 YNNKEL (reference sequence).

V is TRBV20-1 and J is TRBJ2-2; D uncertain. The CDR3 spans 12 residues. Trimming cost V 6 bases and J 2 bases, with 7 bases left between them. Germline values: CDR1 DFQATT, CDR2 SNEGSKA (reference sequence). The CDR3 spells CSAIRNTGELFF. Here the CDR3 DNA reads TGCAGTGCCATCCGTAACACCGGGGAGCTGTTTTTT.

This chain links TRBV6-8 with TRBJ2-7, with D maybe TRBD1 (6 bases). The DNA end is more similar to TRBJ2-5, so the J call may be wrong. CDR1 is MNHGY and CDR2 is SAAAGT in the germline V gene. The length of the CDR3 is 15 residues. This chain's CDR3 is CASSYSPGEVETQYF. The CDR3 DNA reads TGTGCCAGCAGTTACTCTCCAGGGGAAGTGGAGACCCAGTACTTC.

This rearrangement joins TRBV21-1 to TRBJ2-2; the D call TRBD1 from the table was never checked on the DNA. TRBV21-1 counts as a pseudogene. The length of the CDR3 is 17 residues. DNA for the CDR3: TGTGCCAGCAGTCCGGGACCGGGTAGGGGTAAGAACGGGGAGCTGTTTTTT. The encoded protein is CASSPGPGRGKNGELFF.

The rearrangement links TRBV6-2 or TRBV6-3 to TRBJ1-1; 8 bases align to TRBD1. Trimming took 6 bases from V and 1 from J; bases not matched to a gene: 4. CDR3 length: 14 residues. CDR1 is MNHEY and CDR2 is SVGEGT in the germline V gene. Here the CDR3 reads CASRVGQENTEAFF. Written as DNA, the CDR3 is TGTGCCAGCAGAGTGGGACAGGAGAACACTGAAGCTTTCTTT.

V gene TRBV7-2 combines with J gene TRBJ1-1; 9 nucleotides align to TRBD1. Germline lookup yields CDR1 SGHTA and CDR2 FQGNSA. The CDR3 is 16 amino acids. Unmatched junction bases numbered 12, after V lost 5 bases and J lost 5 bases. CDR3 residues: CASSPPPGQGRTEAFF. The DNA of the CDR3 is TGTGCCAGCAGCCCCCCTCCGGGACAGGGTCGGACTGAAGCTTTCTTT.

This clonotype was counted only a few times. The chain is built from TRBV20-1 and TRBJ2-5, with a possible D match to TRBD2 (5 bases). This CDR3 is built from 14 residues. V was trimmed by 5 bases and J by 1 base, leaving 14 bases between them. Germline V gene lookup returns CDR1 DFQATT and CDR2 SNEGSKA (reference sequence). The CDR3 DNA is TGCAGTGCTGGTCCCGGGGAAACCCAAGAGACCCAGTACTTC. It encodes CSAGPGETQETQYF.